One and the same sample provided the 5 T cell receptor beta chains below, sequenced in a study of CD8+ T cells in alopecia areata. RNA was isolated and reverse transcribed to cDNA, the sequencing template. Profiled with immunoSEQ multiplex PCR; TCRdb holds only in-frame clones, not every one. This sample carries 200,000 to 300,000 clones, none of them present only once. Scientists pooled cutaneous lymph node cells and sorted them on CD4, CD8alpha, NKG2D, NKG2ACE and other markers. Sequenced sample: CD4+ T cells sorted from a lymph node. The receptor source for this set is a C3H/HeJ mouse with alopecia areata. The strain bears MHC haplotype H2-k.

As concerns this clone: Germline and genes here are mouse. The read terminates 4 residues ahead of where the CDR3 ends, so the germline J gene completes it. This chain joins TRBV13-3 and TRBJ1-2; D unresolved. V shed 1 base and J shed 1 base, with 5 bases lying between them. Germline CDR1 NNHDY, CDR2 SYVADS. The CDR3 runs to 13 residues. The sequenced part of the CDR3 DNA is TGTGCCAGCAGTGATAAACAAAACTCC. Translating gives CASSDKQNS. The entire CDR3 sequence reads CASSDKQNSDYTF.

As regards this clone: Genes and germline are mouse. The CDR3 end is not reached by the read, which stops 4 residues before it; the germline J gene fills it in. J is TRBJ2-5 and V is TRBV13-3; weak D call: TRBD1 (6 bases). V was clipped by 4 bases and J by 0 bases, with 9 bases between them. The germline CDR1 and CDR2 sequences are NNHDY and SYVADS. This CDR3 spans 14 amino acids. The CDR3 is CASSRQVNQDTQYF. Partial CDR3 DNA: TGTGCCAGCAGTCGACAGGTTAACCAAGAC.

Concerning this clone: Here the gene names and germline are mouse. CDR3 in amino acids: CASSQGQGAQDTQYF. The covered CDR3 bases are TGTGCCAGCAGCCAAGGACAGGGGGCTCAAGAC. The chain uses TRBV5 and TRBJ2-5, with 10 bases identical to TRBD1. The read terminates 4 residues ahead of where the CDR3 ends, so the germline J gene completes it. The germline V gene encodes CDR1 LGHNA and CDR2 YNLKQL (reference sequence). V was pared by 1 base and J by 3 bases, with 1 base of the junction left unmatched. The CDR3 is made up of 15 amino acids.

About this clone: Mouse names are used for the genes. The sequenced fragment ends 3 residues before the CDR3 boundary, so the rest is inferred from the germline J gene. The chain combines TRBV13-3 with TRBJ1-6, with TRBD1 as a possible D gene (6 bases). TRBJ1-6 is filed as an ORF, its function uncertain. The CDR3 spans 13 residues. Trimming took off 3 bases at V and 5 bases at J, with 6 bases between the two ends. CDR1 is NNHDY and CDR2 is SYVADS in the germline V gene. The sequenced part of the CDR3 DNA is TGTGCCAGCAGTGGGGACAATAATTCGCCC. Translating gives CASSGDNNSP. The whole CDR3 region reads CASSGDNNSPLYF.

On this clone itself: The gene names given are mouse names. Sequencing ends 4 residues short of the CDR3 end; the germline J gene provides the rest. The identical CDR3 is also encoded by other nucleotide sequences in the sample. The V call is TRBV13-2, the J call TRBJ1-2; 10 nucleotides align to TRBD1. V lost 3 bases to trimming and J lost 3 bases; unmatched junction nucleotides: 2. The germline CDR1 and CDR2 sequences are NNHNN and SYGAGS (reference sequence). The CDR3 runs 14 residues. The CDR3 bases that were read are TGTGCCAGCGGTGGCGGACAGGGGGACTCC. Translation gives CASGGGQGDS. The CDR3 as a whole reads CASGGGQGDSDYTF.